This T cell receptor beta chain originates from a study of shared clonotypes between healthy human individuals. Regarding the study as a whole: It was the non-shared clonotypes that had lower generation probabilities than clonotypes shared by all four donors. Naive subsets generally had larger estimated richness than memory subsets.

The table came from immunoSEQ multiplex PCR; TCRdb's copy has only in-frame clones and leaves some out. The sample records about 380,000 clones, roughly 96% being singletons. Turning to this clone: What it binds is not known.

CDR1 MNHNS and CDR2 SASEGT come from the germline V gene. The CDR3 is 14 residues long. V dropped 6 bases and J dropped 3 bases, with 12 bases sitting between them. The chain uses TRBV6-1 and TRBJ2-4; perhaps TRBD2 as D (5 bases). The material sequenced was memory CD8+ T cells sorted from blood. Subset reported: CD45RO+ cells pooled with CCR7-negative TemRA cells. The TCR sequence derives from a man between 25 and 39 years old in good health. The CDR3: CASSYDYIKNIQYF. The CDR3, as DNA: TGTGCCAGCAGCTATGACTATATCAAAAACATTCAGTACTTC.